The TCR beta chain under discussion was sequenced for a study of blood T cell repertoires in COVID-19. Study background: There were acute and convalescent COVID-19 samples, and they came from the United States, Italy and Spain. In each case, the material was cDNA or gDNA derived from T cells, B-cell-depleted T cells, or PBMCs.

This CDR3 has 15 residues. V gave up 4 bases and J gave up 2 bases, with 9 bases separating them. The V gene's germline CDR1 is MGHRA and CDR2 YSYEKL. Per the authors' pipeline: Estimates of nucleated cell counts were drawn from the amplification of reference gene primers. Sequenced by immunoSEQ multiplex PCR; TCRdb stores in-frame clones only, minus some. V, J and clone size reflect that table, while D and trimming were determined from the DNA. The sample holds some 240,000 clones, around four fifths seen once. The table lists this clone with a count of one. The TCR sequence derives from a woman between 55 and 75 years old with active or convalescent COVID-19. This chain uses TRBV4-1 with TRBJ2-6; D gene ambiguous. The sequencing input was peripheral blood. Here the CDR3 reads CASSRDLTGANVLTF. In DNA, the CDR3 is TGCGCCAGCAGCCGCGACTTGACTGGGGCCAACGTCCTGACTTTC.